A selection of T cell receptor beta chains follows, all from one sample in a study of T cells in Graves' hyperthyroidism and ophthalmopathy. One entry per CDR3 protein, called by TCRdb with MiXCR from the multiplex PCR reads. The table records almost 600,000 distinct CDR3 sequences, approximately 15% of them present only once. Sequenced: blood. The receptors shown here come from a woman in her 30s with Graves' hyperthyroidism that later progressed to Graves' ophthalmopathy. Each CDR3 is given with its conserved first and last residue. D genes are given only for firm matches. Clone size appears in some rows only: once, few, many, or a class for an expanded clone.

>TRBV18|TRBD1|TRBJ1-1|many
TGTGCCAGCTCACCAGGGACAGGGGGAATTGAAGCTTTCTTT
CASSPGTGGIEAFF
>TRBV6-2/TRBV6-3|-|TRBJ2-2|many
TGTGCCAGCGGCAGGGCATACGGGGAGCTGTTTTTT
CASGRAYGELFF
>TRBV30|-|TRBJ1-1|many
TGTGCCTGGAGTGTACGGTGGGGGAACACTGAAGCTTTCTTT
CAWSVRWGNTEAFF
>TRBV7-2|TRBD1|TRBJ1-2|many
TGTGCCAGCAGCTTCACCGGGACAGGGGGCGGGGGCTACACCTTC
CASSFTGTGGGGYTF
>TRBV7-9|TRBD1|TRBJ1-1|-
TGTGCCAGCAGCTTAGCAGGGGACAGGGAAGCTTTCTTT
CASSLAGDREAFF
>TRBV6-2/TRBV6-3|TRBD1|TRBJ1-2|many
TGTGCCAGCAGATCGGGACAGGGGGTAGCAATCTATGGCTACACCTTC
CASRSGQGVAIYGYTF
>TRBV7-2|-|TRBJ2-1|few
TGTGCCAGCAGCCGGTTACAGGGTTACAATGAGCAGTTCTTC
CASSRLQGYNEQFF
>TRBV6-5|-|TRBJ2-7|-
TGTCCCAGCAGTGACACCTACGAGCAGTACTTC
CPSSDTYEQYF
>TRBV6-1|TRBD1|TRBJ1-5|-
TGTGCCAGCAGCAAGACAGGGGTAAATCAGCCCCAGCATTTT
CASSKTGVNQPQHF
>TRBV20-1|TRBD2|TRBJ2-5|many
TGCAGTGCTAGAGCTCTAGCGGGAGATCAAGAGACCCAGTACTTC
CSARALAGDQETQYF
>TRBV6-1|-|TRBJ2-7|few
TGTGCCAGCAGGACATTAGAAACAGGCTACGAGCAGTACTTC
CASRTLETGYEQYF
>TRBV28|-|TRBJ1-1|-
TGTGCCAGCAGTTTCGCAGGGTTTAACACTGAAGCTTTCTTT
CASSFAGFNTEAFF
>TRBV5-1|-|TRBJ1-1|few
TGCGCCAGCAGCTTAACAGGGCTCACTGAAGCTTTCTTT
CASSLTGLTEAFF
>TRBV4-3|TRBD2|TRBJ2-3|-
TGCGCCAGCAGCCAAGCTAGAGGGACTAGCGCCACAGATACGCAGTATTTT
CASSQARGTSATDTQYF
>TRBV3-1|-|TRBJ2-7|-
TGTGCCAGCAGCCAAGTTTCGCTGGGGCTTCCGTACGAGCAGTACTTC
CASSQVSLGLPYEQYF
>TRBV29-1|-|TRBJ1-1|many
TGCAGCGGTGGGGGTGGGGTGAACACTGAAGCTTTCTTT
CSGGGGVNTEAFF
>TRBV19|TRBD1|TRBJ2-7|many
TGTGCCAGTATCGGACAGGGGGCCCCCCGCTACTACGAGCAGTACTTC
CASIGQGAPRYYEQYF
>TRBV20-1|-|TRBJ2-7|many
TGCAGTGCTAGAGCGGGGGCTCTCAGCCTCCACGAGCAGTACTTC
CSARAGALSLHEQYF
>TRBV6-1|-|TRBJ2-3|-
TGTGCCAGCAGACTACAGAGCGCCGTCTATACGCAGTATTTT
CASRLQSAVYTQYF
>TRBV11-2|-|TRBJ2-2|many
TGTGCCAGCAGCTTGTCACAGCACACCGGGGAGCTGTTTTTT
CASSLSQHTGELFF
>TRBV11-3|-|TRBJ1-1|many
TGTGCCAGCAGCTTCTTTGGTCGGGACACTGAAGCTTTCTTT
CASSFFGRDTEAFF
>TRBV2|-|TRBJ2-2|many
TGTGCCAGTACCCTTCCGGGCAGGGGGGTTTTGAACACCGGGGAGCTGTTTTTT
CASTLPGRGVLNTGELFF
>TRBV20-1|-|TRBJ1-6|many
TGCAGTGCTAGAGAGGGTGATTCACCCCTCCACTTT
CSAREGDSPLHF
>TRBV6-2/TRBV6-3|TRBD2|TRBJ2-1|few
TGTGCCAGCAGTCGGCGGGAGTACAATGAGCAGTTCTTC
CASSRREYNEQFF
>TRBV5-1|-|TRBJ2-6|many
TGCGCCAGCAGCTTCGGGGAGTTAGGTACCGGGGCCAACGTCCTGACTTTC
CASSFGELGTGANVLTF
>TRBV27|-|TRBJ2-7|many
TGTGCCAGCAGTTTTCTGGCCGCGACCGTCTACGAGCAGTACTTC
CASSFLAATVYEQYF
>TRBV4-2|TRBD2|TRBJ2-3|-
TGTGCCAGCAGCCAAGCTATAACCGGACTAGACCCCGGGTATTTT
CASSQAITGLDPGYF
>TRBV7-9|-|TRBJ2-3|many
TGTGCCAGCAGCGCTAACCTGGCAGATACGCAGTATTTT
CASSANLADTQYF
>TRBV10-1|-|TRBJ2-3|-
TGCGCCAGCAGTACGGAGGGCCTCACAGATACGCAGTATTTT
CASSTEGLTDTQYF
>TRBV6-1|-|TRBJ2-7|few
TGTGCCAGCAGTGAAACTCGGGGTTTCTACGAGCAGTACTTC
CASSETRGFYEQYF
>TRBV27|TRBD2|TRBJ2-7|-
TGTGCCAGTACCGGGACTAGCGGGTTGGAGCAGTACTTC
CASTGTSGLEQYF
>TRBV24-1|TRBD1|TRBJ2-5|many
TGTGCCACCAGAGAACGGGACAGGGCTGGACCTCAGTACTTC
CATRERDRAGPQYF
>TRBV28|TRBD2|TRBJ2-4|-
TGTGCCAGCAGTCTCATTCTAGCGGGCCCATTAGGTGGTAATCCGTACTTC
CASSLILAGPLGGNPYF
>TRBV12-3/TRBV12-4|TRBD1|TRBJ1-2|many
TGTGCCAGCAGCCCATCAGGGGGATTCGTCTATGGCTACACCTTC
CASSPSGGFVYGYTF
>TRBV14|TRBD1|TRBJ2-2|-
TGTGCCAGCAGCCACAACAGGGGGAAAGGAACAGCCGGGGAGCTGTTTTTT
CASSHNRGKGTAGELFF
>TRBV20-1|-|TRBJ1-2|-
TGCAGTGCGGCATCTAACTATGGCTACACCTTC
CSAASNYGYTF
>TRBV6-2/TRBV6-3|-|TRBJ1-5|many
TGTGCCAGCAGTTACTCAGGAACCAGGGGCAAACCGTTTGGCTATCAGCCCCAGCATTTT
CASSYSGTRGKPFGYQPQHF
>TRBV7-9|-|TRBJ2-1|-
TGTGCCAGCAGCTCGGGCGAAAGCTCCTACAATGAGCAGTTCTTC
CASSSGESSYNEQFF
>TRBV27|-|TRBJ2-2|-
TGTGCCAGCAGTCATCCTACCGGGACCGCCCTCGGGGAGCTGGTTTTT
CASSHPTGTALGELVF
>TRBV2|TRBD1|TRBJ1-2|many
TGTGCCAGCAGGAAGACAGGGTCTAACTATGGCTACACCTTC
CASRKTGSNYGYTF
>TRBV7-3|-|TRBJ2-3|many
TGTGCCAGCAGCGGGACTCTTGATACGCAGTATTTT
CASSGTLDTQYF
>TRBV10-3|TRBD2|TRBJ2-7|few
TGTGCCTCCCTGACTAGCGGGTCATACGAGCAGTACTTC
CASLTSGSYEQYF
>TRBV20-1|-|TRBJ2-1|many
TGCAGTGCTTCTGAGGCTTCATTAGGGGTATATGAGCAGTTCTTC
CSASEASLGVYEQFF
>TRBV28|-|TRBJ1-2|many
TGTGCCAGCAAAACGGGGCAGGGTGGTCCCTGGTATGGCTACACCTTC
CASKTGQGGPWYGYTF
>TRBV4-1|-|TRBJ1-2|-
TGCGCCAGCAGCCTCGGACGGAAATATGGCTACACCTTC
CASSLGRKYGYTF
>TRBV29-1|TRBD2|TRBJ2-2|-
TGCAGCGCGGGAGGCGAGGGCACCGGGGAGCTGTTTTTT
CSAGGEGTGELFF
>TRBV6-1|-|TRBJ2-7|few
TGTGCCAGCAGTCCGGCCTCTACGAAGCAGTACTTC
CASSPASTKQYF
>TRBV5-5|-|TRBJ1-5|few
TGTGCCAGCAGCGTAGGTGGCGCCAAGTCCCAGCATTTT
CASSVGGAKSQHF
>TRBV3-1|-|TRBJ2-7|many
TGTGCCAGCAGCCCCACAGGGAAGGAGCAGTACTTC
CASSPTGKEQYF